The rows below give T cell receptor beta chains drawn from one sample of a study of control samples from healthy donors and cancer patients. Here immunoSEQ multiplex PCR was the method, and the copy in TCRdb shows in-frame clones only, minus some. Of about 100,000 clones in the sample, roughly nine tenths were seen once. Sequenced: blood. The origin of the receptors is a woman between 18 and 30 years old in good health. The CDR3 runs from the conserved cysteine through the conserved F or W. A D gene is named only where the DNA matches it firmly. A clone size is listed for some rows: how often the clone was seen (once, few, many), or a class if it is expanded.

CASSPPGTSGMYEQYF	TGTGCCAGCAGTCCACCCGGGACTAGCGGGATGTACGAGCAGTACTTC	-	TRBV27	TRBJ2-7	TRBD2
CASQGLRDYGYTF	TGTGCCAGCCAGGGGCTCCGGGACTATGGCTACACCTTC	-	TRBV19	TRBJ1-2	-
CASSPSGRGYEQYF	TGCGCCAGCAGCCCTAGCGGGAGAGGGTACGAGCAGTACTTC	-	TRBV4-3	TRBJ2-7	TRBD2
CASSFGGLSPQHF	TGTGCCAGCAGCTTTGGGGGGCTCTCACCCCAGCATTTT	-	TRBV5-8	TRBJ1-5	-
CAWDRGGENTEAFF	TGTGCCTGGGATCGGGGAGGGGAGAACACTGAAGCTTTCTTT	-	TRBV30	TRBJ1-1	-
CASSLPQRPDTQYF	TGTGCCAGCAGCTTACCCCAGAGGCCAGATACGCAGTATTTT	-	TRBV11-1	TRBJ2-3	-
CASSLESYSPLHF	TGTGCCAGCAGCTTAGAGTCGTATTCACCCCTCCACTTT	-	TRBV7-2	TRBJ1-6	-
CASSQDPKGFSEQFF	TGTGCCAGCAGCCAAGACCCCAAGGGTTTTAGTGAGCAGTTCTTC	-	TRBV3-1/TRBV3-2	TRBJ2-1	-
CASSEDREGTEAFF	TGTGCCAGCAGTGAGGACAGGGAGGGGACTGAAGCTTTCTTT	-	TRBV6-4	TRBJ1-1	TRBD1
CSASTANYGYTF	TGCAGTGCTAGTACCGCTAACTATGGCTACACCTTC	-	TRBV20-1	TRBJ1-2	-
CASSYRVSGANVLTF	TGTGCCAGCAGTTACCGAGTATCTGGGGCCAACGTCCTGACTTTC	-	TRBV6-2/TRBV6-3	TRBJ2-6	-
CSVSGRTQIDYNEQFF	TGCAGCGTTAGCGGGAGAACCCAGATAGACTACAATGAGCAGTTCTTC	-	TRBV29-1	TRBJ2-1	TRBD2
CASSIGPGQGSSDTQYF	TGTGCCAGTAGTATCGGACCGGGACAGGGGAGCTCAGATACGCAGTATTTT	once	TRBV19	TRBJ2-3	TRBD1
CATSDPGTVYNEQFF	TGTGCCACCAGTGACCCCGGGACTGTCTACAATGAGCAGTTCTTC	-	TRBV24-1	TRBJ2-1	-
CASSLLRASEQYF	TGTGCCAGCAGTTTACTTCGGGCCTCCGAGCAGTACTTC	-	TRBV12-3/TRBV12-4	TRBJ2-7	-
CASSLVRLAGEHHNEQFF	TGCGCCAGCAGCTTGGTGCGACTAGCGGGAGAACACCACAATGAGCAGTTCTTC	-	TRBV5-1	TRBJ2-1	TRBD2
CAWSASGGYTF	TGTGCCTGGAGTGCGTCCGGTGGCTACACCTTC	-	TRBV30	TRBJ1-2	-